A single sample is the source of the 2 T cell receptor beta chains below, sequenced in a study of control samples from healthy donors and cancer patients (TCRdb year 2020). The library relied on the immunoSEQ multiplex PCR assay. The source is immuneACCESS, and TCRdb retained only in-frame sequences with V and J called. Part of the clones is not carried over; for the studies checked, unresolved V genes explain less than half of this, and the remainder is unexplained. The sample profile shows around 93,000 clones; over 85% of them were found once. About 3% of the sample belongs to the ten largest clones. Specimen: blood. The receptors here all came from a human donor in good health. The donor label of this sample is uncertain.

The chain has TRBV5-4 and TRBJ2-2; 7 bases are a match to TRBD1. The germline CDR1 and CDR2 sequences are SGHNT and YYREEE (reference sequence). The CDR3 spans 15 residues. J was trimmed by 4 bases and V by 1 base; bases with no gene match: 4. CDR3 nucleotide sequence: TGTGCCAGCAGCTTGTCAGGGGGTAGCACCGGGGAGCTGTTTTTT. It encodes CASSLSGGSTGELFF.

Only one count was recorded for this clone. The J gene is TRBJ1-2, the V gene TRBV5-1; D unclear. Germline V gene data show CDR1 as SGHRS and CDR2 as YFSETQ. The V end lost 0 bases, the J end lost 1 base, and 4 bases lay between the germline ends. CDR3 length equals 13 residues. Here the CDR3 DNA reads TGCGCCAGCAGCTTGGGGTATAACTATGGCTACACCTTC. Translation gives CASSLGYNYGYTF.